This TCR beta chain was identified during a study of neoadjuvant anti-PD-1 for oral cavity cancer. Study conclusions and caveats: Greater tumor shrinkage accompanied bigger post-treatment sizes of preexisting clones. Pretreatment Treg/Th17 ratio correlated inversely with post-treatment tumor clonality.

About this clone: The antigen remains undetermined.

The time point is: after neoadjuvant nivolumab, at surgical resection. Patients had newly diagnosed, untreated stage II-IVA oral cavity squamous cell carcinoma. The patients had HPV-negative, locally advanced oral cavity squamous cell carcinoma. V lost 5 bases and J 2 bases, leaving 8 bases between the germline ends. The CDR3 consists of 13 residues. The germline V gene has CDR1 SGHTA and CDR2 FQGTGA. Only in-frame clones appear in the TCRdb table, and some are missing; sequencing was by immunoSEQ multiplex PCR. The sample shows 23,000 or so clones, under 30% of them seen only once. The receptor was isolated from a person aged 40 to 85 with oral cavity squamous cell carcinoma. V and J are TRBV7-3 and TRBJ2-3; D unresolved. Sequencing was performed on tumor tissue, taken after nivolumab (anti-PD-1) treatment. The DNA of the CDR3 is TGTGCCAGCAGCGCACAACACACAGATACGCAGTATTTT. Amino acid sequence: CASSAQHTDTQYF.